The 14 T cell receptor beta chains given below trace back to one sample, sequenced in a study of prognosis after radiotherapy for stage I lung cancer. The genomic DNA TCR beta CDR3 region underwent two rounds of multiplex PCR. First-round PCR amplification was performed with primers specific to each TRBV and TRBJ gene. TCRdb reprocessed the multiplex PCR reads via MiXCR and lists one record per CDR3 protein. The table records 20,000 to 30,000 distinct CDR3 sequences, approximately 29% of them present only once. The sequencing here drew on PBMCs, taken before or after stereotactic body radiation therapy (not recorded which). These receptors all stem from a donor over 45 with non-small cell lung cancer.

V is TRBV6-1 and J is TRBJ1-1; no clear D gene. Germline-derived CDR1 and CDR2 are MNHNS and SASEGT. The ends were cut back, 5 bases at V and 7 bases at J, with 11 bases in the middle. The CDR3 has 12 residues. In DNA form, the CDR3 reads TGTGCCAGCAGTCGCCAGGTTATTGAAGCTTTCTTT. It is translated as CASSRQVIEAFF.

The sample holds many counts of this clonotype. V is TRBV5-1 and J is TRBJ1-1, with D hard to call. V lost 4 bases to trimming and J lost 4 bases, with 17 bases between them. Germline CDR1 SGHRS, CDR2 YFSETQ. This CDR3 is built from 15 residues. In nucleotides, the CDR3 is TGCGCCAGCAGCCTCCAGTCTGGGAGAGGCACTGAAGCTTTCTTT. Amino acid sequence: CASSLQSGRGTEAFF.

In this sample, this clonotype turned up many times. V and J are TRBV19 and TRBJ1-1; 8 nucleotides match TRBD1. Germline-derived CDR1 and CDR2 are LNHDA and SQIVND (reference sequence). The CDR3 consists of 19 residues. Trimming cost V 4 bases and J 2 bases; bases outside gene matches: 18. The CDR3 DNA reads as TGTGCCAGTAGTAGCCGGGCAACCGGGACAGGTTCCGAAAACACTGAAGCTTTCTTT. Residues: CASSSRATGTGSENTEAFF.

As regards this clonotype: One end of the junction is discordant with germline, which a read error may explain. The J gene is TRBJ2-2, the V gene TRBV5-1; D unresolved. The germline CDR1 and CDR2 sequences are SGHRS and YFSETQ. This CDR3 has 14 amino acids. In DNA, the CDR3 is TGCGCTAGCAGCTTGGACCCGACCTGCGGGGAGCTGTTTTTT. It encodes CASSLDPTCGELFF.

This clonotype was counted ten times or more. The gene calls are TRBV20-1 and TRBJ2-6, with D perhaps TRBD1 (5 bases). Per the germline V gene, CDR1 is DFQATT and CDR2 is SNEGSKA (reference sequence). Trimming removed 4 bases from V and 3 bases from J, with 10 bases in between. The CDR3 length is 14 residues. The CDR3 protein is CSATDRGGANVLTF. The CDR3 DNA reads as TGCAGTGCTACTGACAGAGGTGGGGCCAACGTCCTGACTTTC.

The chain has TRBV20-1 and TRBJ2-5; the D gene is possibly TRBD2 (5 bases). V lost 6 bases and J lost 0, with 5 bases in between. The CDR3 is 11 amino acids. Germline V lookup: CDR1 DFQATT, CDR2 SNEGSKA (reference sequence). This CDR3 reads CSATNQETQYF. The CDR3 nucleotides read TGCAGTGCGACTAACCAAGAGACCCAGTACTTC.

This clonotype was observed a few times. The gene calls are TRBV6-5 and TRBJ1-5; D remains unclear. The CDR3 contains 14 residues. Between the trimmed V and J ends, which lost 3 bases and 4 bases, there was a span of 10 bases. From germline, CDR1 is MNHEY and CDR2 SVGAGI. The CDR3 DNA is TGTGCCAGCAGTTATTGGGAGTCTAATCAGCCCCAGCATTTT. As protein: CASSYWESNQPQHF.

This clonotype showed up many times. The CDR3 DNA follows: TGCGCCAGCAGCTTGTCCAGCGGGGGGGCTGGCGACATTCAGTACTTC. This sequence encodes CASSLSSGGAGDIQYF. V gene TRBV5-1 combines with J gene TRBJ2-4, with TRBD2 identical over 10 bases. V trimming: 1 base; J trimming: 8 bases; junction bases outside the gene matches: 9. From germline, CDR1 is SGHRS and CDR2 YFSETQ. This CDR3 is built from 16 residues.

This clonotype was seen many times. J is TRBJ1-1 and V is TRBV10-3; D perhaps matches TRBD1 (5 bases). Trimming took 3 bases from V and 0 from J, leaving 29 bases between them. The length of the CDR3 is 21 residues. Germline CDR1 reads ENHRY; CDR2 reads SYGVKD. Here the CDR3 reads CAISDPSGGRAGNPMNTEAFF. CDR3 sequence (DNA): TGTGCCATCAGTGACCCGTCGGGCGGCAGGGCAGGGAACCCCATGAACACTGAAGCTTTCTTT.

The J gene is TRBJ2-5, the V gene TRBV2, with TRBD2 identical over 11 bases. The J segment lost 0 bases and the V segment lost 5 bases, leaving 8 bases of the junction unmatched. The CDR3 contains 17 residues. Per germline, CDR1 SNHLY and CDR2 FYNNEI. CDR3 amino acids: CASSRASGGTYQETQYF. The CDR3 bases are TGTGCCAGCAGTAGGGCTAGCGGGGGGACCTACCAAGAGACCCAGTACTTC. Variable domain in full (rest from reference TRBV2 and TRBJ2-5): EPEVTQTPSHQVTQMGQEVILRCVPISNHLYFYWYRQILGQKVEFLVSFYNNEISEKSEIFDDQFSVERPDGSNFTLKIRSTKLEDSAMYFCASSRASGGTYQETQYFGPGTRLLVL.

This clonotype appeared many times. The V call is TRBV6-2 or TRBV6-3, the J call TRBJ1-1; D not resolved. CDR1 is MNHEY and CDR2 is SVGEGT in the germline V gene. V was shortened by 6 bases and J by 10 bases, with 21 bases between the two germline ends. This CDR3 comprises 14 residues. The CDR3 sequence is CASSPPGLKRGAFF. CDR3 nucleotides: TGTGCCAGCAGCCCACCCGGGCTCAAAAGAGGAGCTTTCTTT.

The table lists this clonotype with many counts. V usage is TRBV18 and J usage is TRBJ2-7; 10 positions match TRBD1. V dropped 6 bases and J dropped 4; count of bases not matched to a gene: 9. CDR3 length equals 15 residues. CDR1 is KGHSH, CDR2 LQKENI, per germline. The CDR3 loop is CASSLSGTGEYEQYF. DNA for the CDR3: TGTGCCAGCTCGCTCTCCGGGACAGGGGAGTACGAGCAGTACTTC.

This clonotype was observed many times. In DNA, the CDR3 is TGTGCCAGCAGCGAGTACAGGGACTACGAGCAGTACTTC. Its translation is CASSEYRDYEQYF. This chain uses TRBV5-6 with TRBJ2-7; maybe TRBD1 (6 bases). This CDR3 contains 13 residues. Germline-derived CDR1 and CDR2 are SGHDT and YYEEEE. Trimming removed 4 bases from V and 3 bases from J, with 11 bases in between.

The table lists this clonotype with many counts. The chain employs TRBV27 and TRBJ2-1; 7 bases match TRBD2. Germline values: CDR1 MNHEY, CDR2 SMNVEV (reference sequence). The CDR3 extends over 14 amino acids. Losses at the gene ends were 5 bases for V and 6 bases for J; bases not matched to a gene: 7. The CDR3 region has the DNA TGTGCCAGCAGTACACGGGACTACTTCAATGAGCAGTTCTTC. Protein: CASSTRDYFNEQFF.